These 2 T cell receptor beta chains share one sample of origin, sequenced in a study of cytomegalovirus exposure and HLA in healthy donors. The PCR had 60 Vbeta and 13 Jbeta primers. Sequencing used immunoSEQ multiplex PCR; TCRdb keeps in-frame clones, though not all of them. Here the sample spans 130,000 to 150,000 clones, roughly four fifths being singletons. Sequencing used PBMCs. Receptors originate from a middle-aged man in good health and CMV-seropositive.

This chain links TRBV19 with TRBJ1-1; D is uncertain. CDR3 size: 15 residues. Trimming cost V 3 bases and J 1 base, with 12 bases left between them. Per the germline V gene, CDR1 is LNHDA and CDR2 is SQIVND (reference sequence). CDR3 in amino acids: CASSMGAGWNTEAFF. The DNA for the CDR3 is TGTGCCAGTAGTATGGGTGCAGGCTGGAACACTGAAGCTTTCTTT.

The V gene is TRBV29-1, the J gene TRBJ2-5, with D possibly TRBD1 on 5 matching bases. CDR1 and CDR2 (germline): SQVTM, ANQGSEA. The CDR3 loop spans 14 amino acids. V lost 0 bases to trimming and J lost 4 bases, with 12 bases between them. CDR3 protein: CSVEDRQGRETQYF. Here the CDR3 DNA reads TGCAGCGTTGAAGATAGGCAGGGTCGAGAGACCCAGTACTTC.